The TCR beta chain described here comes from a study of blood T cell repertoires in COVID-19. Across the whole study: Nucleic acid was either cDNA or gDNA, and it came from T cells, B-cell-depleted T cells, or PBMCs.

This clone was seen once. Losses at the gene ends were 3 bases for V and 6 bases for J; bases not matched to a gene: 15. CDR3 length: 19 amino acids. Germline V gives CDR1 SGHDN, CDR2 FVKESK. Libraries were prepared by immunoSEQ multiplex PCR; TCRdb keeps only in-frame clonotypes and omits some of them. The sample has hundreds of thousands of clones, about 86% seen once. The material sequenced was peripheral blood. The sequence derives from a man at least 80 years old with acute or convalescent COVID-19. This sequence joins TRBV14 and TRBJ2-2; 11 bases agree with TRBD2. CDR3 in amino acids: CASSHPYTIAGGPPGELFF. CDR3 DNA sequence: TGTGCCAGCAGCCATCCCTACACAATAGCGGGAGGGCCTCCCGGGGAGCTGTTTTTT.